This TCR beta chain was obtained from a study of blood T cell repertoires in COVID-19. On the study more broadly: Acute and convalescent COVID-19 specimens originated in the United States, Italy and Spain. PBMCs, B-cell-depleted T cells, or T cells provided the cDNA or gDNA that made up the material.

In the original processing: Amplifying reference gene primers gave estimates of nucleated cell counts. Profiling relied on immunoSEQ multiplex PCR, and the TCRdb table lists in-frame clones only, not all of them. D and trimming come from the DNA, and the V and J calls and clone size come from that table. The table has some 100,000 clones, approximately 75% seen once; the top ten hold 10% to 15%. V shed 5 bases, J shed 4 bases, and the junction held 7 bases outside the gene matches. Per germline, CDR1 MDHEN and CDR2 SYDVKM. The CDR3 extends over 15 amino acids. This clonotype was sampled from a human donor in a cohort sampled during active COVID-19. The chain is built from TRBV28 and TRBJ2-7; TRBD1 matches 11 bases. Sequenced: peripheral blood. In DNA, the CDR3 is TGTGCCAGCAGTGTTACCGGGACAGGGGGTTACGAGCAGTACTTC. It translates to CASSVTGTGGYEQYF.